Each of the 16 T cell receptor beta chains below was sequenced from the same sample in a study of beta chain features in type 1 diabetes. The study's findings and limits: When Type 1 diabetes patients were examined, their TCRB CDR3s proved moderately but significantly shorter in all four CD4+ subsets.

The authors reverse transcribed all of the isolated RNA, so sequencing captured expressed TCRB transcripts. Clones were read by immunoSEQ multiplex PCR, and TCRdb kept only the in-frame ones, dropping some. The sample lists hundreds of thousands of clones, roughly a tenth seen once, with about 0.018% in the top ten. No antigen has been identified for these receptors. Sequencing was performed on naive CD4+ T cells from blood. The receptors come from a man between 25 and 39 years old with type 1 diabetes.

The CDR3 coding sequence is TGTGCCAGTAAGGGGAGACAGGACTTGCGCGAGCAGTACTTC. Translated: CASKGRQDLREQYF. This chain links TRBV19 with TRBJ2-7; the D gene is possibly TRBD1 (6 bases). Per the germline V gene, CDR1 is LNHDA and CDR2 is SQIVND (reference sequence). Trimming took off 7 bases at V and 6 bases at J, with 19 bases between the two ends. The CDR3 has 14 amino acids.

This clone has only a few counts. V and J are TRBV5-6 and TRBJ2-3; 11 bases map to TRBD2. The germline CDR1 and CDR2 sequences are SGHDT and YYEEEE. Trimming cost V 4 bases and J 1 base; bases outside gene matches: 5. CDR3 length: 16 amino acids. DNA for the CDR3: TGTGCCAGCAGCCTACTAGCGGGGGCCCGCACAGATACGCAGTATTTT. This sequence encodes CASSLLAGARTDTQYF.

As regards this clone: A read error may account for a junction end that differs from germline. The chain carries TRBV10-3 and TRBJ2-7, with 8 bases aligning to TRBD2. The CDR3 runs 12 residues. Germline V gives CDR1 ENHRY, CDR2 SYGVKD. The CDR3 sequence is CAISESGRGGDF. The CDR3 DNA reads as TGTGCCATCAGTGAGTCTGGACGGGGGGGAGACTTC.

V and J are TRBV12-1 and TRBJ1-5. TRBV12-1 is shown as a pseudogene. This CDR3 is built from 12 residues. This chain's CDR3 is CASSFPTQPQHF. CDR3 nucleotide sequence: TGTGCCAGCAGCTTTCCTACGCAGCCCCAGCATTTT.

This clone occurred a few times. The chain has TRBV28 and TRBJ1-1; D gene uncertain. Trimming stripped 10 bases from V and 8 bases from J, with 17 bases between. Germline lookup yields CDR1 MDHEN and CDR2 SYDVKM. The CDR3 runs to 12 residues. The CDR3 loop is CATTELDSEAFF. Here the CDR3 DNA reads TGTGCCACTACAGAGTTGGATTCGGAAGCTTTCTTT.

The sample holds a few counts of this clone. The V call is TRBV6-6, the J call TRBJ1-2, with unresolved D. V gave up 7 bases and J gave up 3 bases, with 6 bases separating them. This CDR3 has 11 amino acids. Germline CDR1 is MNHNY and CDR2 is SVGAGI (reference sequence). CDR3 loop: CASMQDYGYTF. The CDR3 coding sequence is TGTGCCAGCATGCAGGACTATGGCTACACCTTC.

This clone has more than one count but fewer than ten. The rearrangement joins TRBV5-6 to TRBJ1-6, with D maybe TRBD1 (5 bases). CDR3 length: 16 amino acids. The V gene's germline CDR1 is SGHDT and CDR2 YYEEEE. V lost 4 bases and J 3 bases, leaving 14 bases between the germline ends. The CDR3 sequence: CASSGGTYLYNSPLHF. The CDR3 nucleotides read TGTGCCAGCAGCGGGGGGACTTATCTCTATAATTCACCCCTCCACTTT.

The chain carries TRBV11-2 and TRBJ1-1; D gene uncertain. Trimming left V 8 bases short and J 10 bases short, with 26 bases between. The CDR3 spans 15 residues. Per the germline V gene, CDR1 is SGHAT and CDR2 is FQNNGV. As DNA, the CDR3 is TGTGCCAGCCGCACCATCGAGGGATATGCGATTGGAGCTTTCTTT. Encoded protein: CASRTIEGYAIGAFF.

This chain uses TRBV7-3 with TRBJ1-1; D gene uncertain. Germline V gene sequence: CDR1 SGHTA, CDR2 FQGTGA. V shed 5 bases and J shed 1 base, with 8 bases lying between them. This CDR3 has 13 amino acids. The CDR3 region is CASSPNRNTEAFF. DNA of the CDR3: TGTGCCAGCAGCCCGAACAGGAACACTGAAGCTTTCTTT.

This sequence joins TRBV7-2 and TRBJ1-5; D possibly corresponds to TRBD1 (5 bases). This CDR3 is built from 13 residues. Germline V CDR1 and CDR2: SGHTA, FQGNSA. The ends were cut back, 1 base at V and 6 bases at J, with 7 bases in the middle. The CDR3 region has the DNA TGTGCCAGCAGCTTAGGACAGCGTCAGCCCCAGCATTTT. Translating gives CASSLGQRQPQHF.

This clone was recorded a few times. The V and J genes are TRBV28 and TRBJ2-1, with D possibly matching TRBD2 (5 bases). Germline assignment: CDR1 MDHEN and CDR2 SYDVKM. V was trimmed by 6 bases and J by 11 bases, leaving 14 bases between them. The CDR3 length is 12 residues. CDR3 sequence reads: CASRQRGYQQFF. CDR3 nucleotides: TGTGCCAGCAGGCAACGGGGATACCAGCAGTTCTTC.

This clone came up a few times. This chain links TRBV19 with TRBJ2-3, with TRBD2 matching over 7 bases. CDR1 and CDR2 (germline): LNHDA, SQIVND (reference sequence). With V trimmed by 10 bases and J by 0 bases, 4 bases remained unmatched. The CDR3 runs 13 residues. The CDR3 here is CATAGASTDTQYF. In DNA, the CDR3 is TGTGCCACCGCGGGAGCTAGCACAGATACGCAGTATTTT.

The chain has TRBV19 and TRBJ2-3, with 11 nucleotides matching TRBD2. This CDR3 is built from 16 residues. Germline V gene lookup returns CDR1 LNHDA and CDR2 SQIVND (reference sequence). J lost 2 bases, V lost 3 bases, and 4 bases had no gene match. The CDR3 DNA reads TGTGCCAGTAGTATTGGGGGACTAGCGGCCACAGATACGCAGTATTTT. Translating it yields CASSIGGLAATDTQYF.

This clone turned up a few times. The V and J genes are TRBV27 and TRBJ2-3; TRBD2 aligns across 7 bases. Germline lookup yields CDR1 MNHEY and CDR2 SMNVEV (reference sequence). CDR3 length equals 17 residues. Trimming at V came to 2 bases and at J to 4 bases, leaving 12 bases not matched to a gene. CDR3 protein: CASSLTGSGVRADTQYF. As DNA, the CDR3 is TGTGCCAGCAGTTTAACGGGGAGCGGGGTCCGCGCAGATACGCAGTATTTT.

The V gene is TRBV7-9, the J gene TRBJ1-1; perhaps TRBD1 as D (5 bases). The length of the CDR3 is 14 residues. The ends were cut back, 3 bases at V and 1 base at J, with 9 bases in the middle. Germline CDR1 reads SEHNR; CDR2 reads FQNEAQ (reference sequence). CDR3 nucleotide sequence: TGTGCCAGCAGCTTCGGAGGGGCGAACACTGAAGCTTTCTTT. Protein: CASSFGGANTEAFF.

The CDR3 region is CASSPAGQGSSYEQYF. The CDR3 bases are TGTGCCAGCAGCCCCGCGGGACAGGGGAGCTCCTACGAGCAGTACTTC. V is TRBV7-9 and J is TRBJ2-5; 10 bases match TRBD1. With the DNA end fitting TRBJ2-7 better, the J assignment may be wrong. The germline V gene encodes CDR1 SEHNR and CDR2 FQNEAQ (reference sequence). The CDR3 spans 16 residues.